The T cell receptor beta chain described here comes from a study of T cell repertoires in cytomegalovirus infection. This clonotype occurred a few times. Its antigen remains unidentified. Germline V gives CDR1 SGHTA, CDR2 FQGNSA. V dropped 1 base and J dropped 11 bases, with 15 bases sitting between them. This CDR3 is built from 14 residues. Study findings and constraints: Of the TCR beta families, the public ones yielded a cumulative frequency that identified carriers of CMV plus the relevant HLA. Clonotypes of TCR beta that were HLA-C-restricted and CMV-specific dominated the ex vivo response.

MiXCR, applied by TCRdb to the reads, yields one record per CDR3 protein. The profile shows 450,000 to 650,000 distinct CDR3 sequences, more than 25% of them singletons. The gene calls are TRBV7-2 and TRBJ2-1; weak D call: TRBD2 (5 bases). Sample: PBMCs. This TCR derives from a human donor in good health (CMV status not recorded). Some clones in this sample may be carry-over from other donors' samples. Here the CDR3 reads CASSLEPGVYQQFF. The CDR3 coding sequence is TGTGCCAGCAGCTTAGAGCCCGGGGTCTACCAGCAGTTCTTC.